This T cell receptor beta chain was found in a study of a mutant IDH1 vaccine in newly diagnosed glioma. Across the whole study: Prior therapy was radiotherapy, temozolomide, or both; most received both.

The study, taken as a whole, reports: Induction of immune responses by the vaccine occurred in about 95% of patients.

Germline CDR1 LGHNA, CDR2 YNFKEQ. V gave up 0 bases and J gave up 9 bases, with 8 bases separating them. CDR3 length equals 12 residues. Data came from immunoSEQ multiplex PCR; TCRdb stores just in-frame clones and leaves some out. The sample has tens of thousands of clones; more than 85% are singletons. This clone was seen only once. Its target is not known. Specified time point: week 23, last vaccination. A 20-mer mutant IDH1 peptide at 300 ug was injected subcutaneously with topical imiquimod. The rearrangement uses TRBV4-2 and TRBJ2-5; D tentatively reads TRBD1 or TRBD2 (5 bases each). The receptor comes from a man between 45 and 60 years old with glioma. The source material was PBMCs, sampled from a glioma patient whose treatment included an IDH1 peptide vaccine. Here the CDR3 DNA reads TGTGCCAGCAGCCAAGAGAGAGGGGCCCAGTACTTC. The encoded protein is CASSQERGAQYF.